This TCR beta chain came from a study of PD-L1 blockade in urothelial cancer. The cohort comprised individuals with locally advanced or metastatic urothelial carcinoma. The CDR3 has 15 residues. The V end was cut by 4 bases, the J end by 7 bases, with 14 bases between. Germline V gene lookup returns CDR1 MGHRA and CDR2 YSYEKL. Data came from immunoSEQ multiplex PCR; TCRdb stores just in-frame clones and leaves some out. This table has under 120,000 clones, around 82% appearing once. The V and J genes are TRBV4-1 and TRBJ1-6; no firm D call. This TCR was sampled from a man aged 45-65 years with urothelial cancer. Sequencing used PBMCs, obtained around atezolizumab (anti-PD-L1) treatment. The DNA of the CDR3 is TGCGCCAGCAGCCGAGTCAGCTCGAGGAATTCACCCCTCCACTTT. This sequence encodes CASSRVSSRNSPLHF.